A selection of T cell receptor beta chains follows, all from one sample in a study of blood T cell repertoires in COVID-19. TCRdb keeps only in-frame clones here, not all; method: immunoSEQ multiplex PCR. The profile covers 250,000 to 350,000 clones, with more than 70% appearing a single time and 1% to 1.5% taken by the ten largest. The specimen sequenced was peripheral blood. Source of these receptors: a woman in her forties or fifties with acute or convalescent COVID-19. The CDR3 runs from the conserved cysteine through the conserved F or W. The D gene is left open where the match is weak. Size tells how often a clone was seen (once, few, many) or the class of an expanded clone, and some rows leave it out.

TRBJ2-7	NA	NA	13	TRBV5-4	TGTGCCAGCAGCAGACAGGACCTCTACGAGCAGTACTTC	CASSRQDLYEQYF
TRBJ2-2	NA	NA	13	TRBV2	TGTGCCAGCAGCCTACAGGGAGCCGGGGAGCTGTTTTTT	CASSLQGAGELFF
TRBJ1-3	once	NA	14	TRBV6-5	TGTGCCAGCAGCTCCGGGACTCTCGGAAACACCATATATTTT	CASSSGTLGNTIYF
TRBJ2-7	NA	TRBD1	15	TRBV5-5	TGTGCCAGCTATACCACAGGGGTGGAGGTACGCGAGCAGTACTTC	CASYTTGVEVREQYF
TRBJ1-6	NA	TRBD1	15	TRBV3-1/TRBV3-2	TGTGCCAGCAGCTCGGGACAGTCGCATAATTCACCCCTCCACTTT	CASSSGQSHNSPLHF
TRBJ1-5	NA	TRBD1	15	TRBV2	TGTGCCAGCAGTGTGACAGGGGCGGGCAATCAGCCCCAGCATTTT	CASSVTGAGNQPQHF
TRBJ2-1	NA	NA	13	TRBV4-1	TGCGCCAGCAGCCCTCCTGCGTGGAATGAGCAGTTCTTC	CASSPPAWNEQFF
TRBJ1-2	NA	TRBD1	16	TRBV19	TGTGCCAGTAGACGGTCTCCGGGACAGGCCTACTATGGCTACACCTTC	CASRRSPGQAYYGYTF
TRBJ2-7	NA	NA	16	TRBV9	TGTGCCAGCAGCCGTGGCGGAGGTATGGTCCTTGGGGAGCAGTACTTC	CASSRGGGMVLGEQYF
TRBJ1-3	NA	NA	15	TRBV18	TGTGCCAGCTCACCACCCGCAGGGCAAGGAAACACCATATATTTT	CASSPPAGQGNTIYF
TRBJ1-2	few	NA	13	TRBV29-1	TGCAGCGTTGAGGTCCAGGCTGACTATGGCTACACCTTC	CSVEVQADYGYTF
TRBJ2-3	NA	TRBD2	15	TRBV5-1	TGCGCCAGCAGTCCTCTAGCGGGAGAAGGAGATACGCAGTATTTT	CASSPLAGEGDTQYF
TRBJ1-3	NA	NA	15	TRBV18	TGTGCCAGCTCACCAGCGGGGGCTCGTGGAAACACCATATATTTT	CASSPAGARGNTIYF
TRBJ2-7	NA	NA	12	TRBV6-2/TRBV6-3	TGTGCCAGCAGCCGCCCCAGCTACGAGCAGTACTTC	CASSRPSYEQYF
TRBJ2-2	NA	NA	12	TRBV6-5	TGTGCCAGCAGTAGCGGAGCCGGGGAGCTGTTTTTT	CASSSGAGELFF
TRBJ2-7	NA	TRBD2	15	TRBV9	TGTGCCAGCAGCGTGACCGGGACTACCCCTTACGAGCAGTACTTC	CASSVTGTTPYEQYF
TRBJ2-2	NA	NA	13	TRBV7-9	TGTGCCAGGGGGGATAGCGGCACCGGGGAGCTGTTTTTT	CARGDSGTGELFF
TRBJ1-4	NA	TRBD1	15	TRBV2	TGTGCCAGCAGGGACAGGGACCAAACTAATGAAAAACTGTTTTTT	CASRDRDQTNEKLFF
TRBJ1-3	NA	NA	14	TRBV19	TGTGCCAGTACCTTCCAGAACTCTGGAAACACCATATATTTT	CASTFQNSGNTIYF
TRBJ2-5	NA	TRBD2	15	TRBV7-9	TGTGCCAGCAGCCCCATGGGGGGGGACGGAGAGACCCAGTACTTC	CASSPMGGDGETQYF
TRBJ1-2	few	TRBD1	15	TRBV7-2	TGTGCCAGCAGCCCACAGGGGGGAGCTAACTATGGCTACACCTTC	CASSPQGGANYGYTF
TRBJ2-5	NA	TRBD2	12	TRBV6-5	TGTGCCAGCAGGGACGGGGGGGAGACCCAGTACTTC	CASRDGGETQYF
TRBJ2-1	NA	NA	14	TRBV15	TGTGCCACCAGCAGAGCGTTGGAGCAATCTGAGCAGTTCTTC	CATSRALEQSEQFF
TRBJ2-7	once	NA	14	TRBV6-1	TGTGCCAGCAGTGAATCCGGGAGCCCCTACGAGCAGTACTTC	CASSESGSPYEQYF
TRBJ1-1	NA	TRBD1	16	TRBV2	TGTGCCAGCAGCAAAGACAGGGTAGGGTTGAACACTGAAGCTTTCTTT	CASSKDRVGLNTEAFF
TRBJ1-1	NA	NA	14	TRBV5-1	TGCGCCAGCAGCTTGAGCCAGGGCCACACTGAAGCTTTCTTT	CASSLSQGHTEAFF
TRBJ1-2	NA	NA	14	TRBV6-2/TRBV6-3	TGTGCCAGCAGCAACAGGGTGGGAACCTATGGCTACACCTTC	CASSNRVGTYGYTF
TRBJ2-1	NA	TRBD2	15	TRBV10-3	TGTGCCATCAGTGGAGGGACTAGCGGTTACAATGAGCAGTTCTTC	CAISGGTSGYNEQFF
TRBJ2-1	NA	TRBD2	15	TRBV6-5	TGTGCCAGCAGTTACGGCGGGGGGGCATGGGATGAGCAGTTCTTC	CASSYGGGAWDEQFF
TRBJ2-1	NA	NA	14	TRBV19	TGTGCCAGTACACCACGCACAGGGTACAATGAGCAGTTCTTC	CASTPRTGYNEQFF
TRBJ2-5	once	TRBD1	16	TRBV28	TGTGCCAGCAGTTCCCTAGGGGGCCCGTACCAAGAGACCCAGTACTTC	CASSSLGGPYQETQYF
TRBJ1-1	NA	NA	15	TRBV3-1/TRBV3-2	TGTGCCAGCAGCCAAGATTGGCAGGCTAACACTGAAGCTTTCTTT	CASSQDWQANTEAFF
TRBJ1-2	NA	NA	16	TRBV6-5	TGTGCCAGCAGTTACTCGACGTTTGGGGGGGACTATGGCTACACCTTC	CASSYSTFGGDYGYTF
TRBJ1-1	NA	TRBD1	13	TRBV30	TGTGCCTGGAGTTCGGACAGGGCCACTGAAGCTTTCTTT	CAWSSDRATEAFF
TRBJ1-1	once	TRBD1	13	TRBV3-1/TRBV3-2	TGTGCCAGCAGCCCGCGGACAGGAACTGAAGCTTTCTTT	CASSPRTGTEAFF
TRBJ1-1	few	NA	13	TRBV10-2	TGCGCCAGCAGTGGACAGCTGAACACTGAAGCTTTCTTT	CASSGQLNTEAFF
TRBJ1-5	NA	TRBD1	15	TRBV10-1	TGCGCCAGCAACGGACAGGGAACGACCAATCAGCCCCAGCATTTT	CASNGQGTTNQPQHF
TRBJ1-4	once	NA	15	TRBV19	TGTGCCAGTAGTATGGACAGATACGGGCGAGAAAAACTGTTTTTT	CASSMDRYGREKLFF
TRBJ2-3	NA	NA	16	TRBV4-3	TGCGCCAGCAGCCATAATGCAGGGGGGAGCCCAGATACGCAGTATTTT	CASSHNAGGSPDTQYF
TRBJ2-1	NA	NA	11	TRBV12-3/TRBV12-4	TGTGCCAGCAAAACGGGGGATGAGCAGTTCTTC	CASKTGDEQFF
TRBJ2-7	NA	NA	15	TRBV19	TGTGCCAGTAGTATAGTTGGACAGAACTCCTACGAGCAGTACTTC	CASSIVGQNSYEQYF
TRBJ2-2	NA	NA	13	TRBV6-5	TGTGCCAGCAGTCCAGGGTCCCCCGGGGAGCTGTTTTTT	CASSPGSPGELFF
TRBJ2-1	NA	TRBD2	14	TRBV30	TGTGCCTGGAGGACAGCGGGAACGTACAATGAGCAGTTCTTC	CAWRTAGTYNEQFF
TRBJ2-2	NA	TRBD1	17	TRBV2	TGTGCCAGCAGTGCGGGACAGGGGTACTCCGACACCGGGGAGCTGTTTTTT	CASSAGQGYSDTGELFF
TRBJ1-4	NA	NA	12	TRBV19	TGTGCCAGTAGTAGAGTAGCTGAAAAACTGTTTTTT	CASSRVAEKLFF
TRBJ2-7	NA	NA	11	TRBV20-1	TGCAGTGTACTTGTCAATTACGAGCAGTACTTC	CSVLVNYEQYF
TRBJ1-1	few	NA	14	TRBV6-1	TGTGCCAGCAGTGAAATGACGGGGAACACTGAAGCTTTCTTT	CASSEMTGNTEAFF
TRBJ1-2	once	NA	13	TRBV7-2	TGTGCCAGCAGCGCGGGACCGACCTATGGCTACACCTTC	CASSAGPTYGYTF
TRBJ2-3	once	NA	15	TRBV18	TGTGCCAGCTCTCTTAGTGGAGCTAGCACAGATACGCAGTATTTT	CASSLSGASTDTQYF
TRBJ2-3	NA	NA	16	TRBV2	TGTGCCAGCAGTGAACAGGTGGTAGCGGCCACAGATACGCAGTATTTT	CASSEQVVAATDTQYF
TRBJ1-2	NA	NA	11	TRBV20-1	TGCAGTGCTAGCGGGGAGGGAGGCTACACCTTC	CSASGEGGYTF